These 21 T cell receptor beta chains came from one sample sequenced in a study of blood T cells in healthy people across ages (dated by TCRdb to about 2015). Libraries were made using 5' RACE. The instrument was an Illumina HiSeq 2500. The second PCR ran for about 7 to 11 cycles and used a J-beta primer mix along with a sample-barcoded 5' primer. TCRdb trimmed public reads at Q25 via fastp, called clones via MiXCR and kept in-frame beta chains. Duplicate CDR3 protein sequences are folded into a single record with the most common DNA and genes. The sample contains approximately 850,000 distinct CDR3 sequences, approximately 44% of them found a single time. Nearly 20% of the sample lies in the top ten. The sequenced material came from blood. These receptors originate from a man in his 60s in good health.

This clonotype appeared a few times. The CDR3 sequence: CSARGAGNSNQPQHF. DNA for the CDR3: TGCAGTGCTAGAGGGGCAGGGAATAGCAATCAGCCCCAGCATTTT. This chain uses TRBV20-1 with TRBJ1-5; D perhaps matches TRBD1 (5 bases). Trimming pared 1 base from V and 0 bases from J, leaving 10 bases between. The length of the CDR3 is 15 residues. CDR1 is DFQATT, CDR2 SNEGSKA, per germline (reference sequence).

This rearrangement joins TRBV11-3 to TRBJ2-7, with 8 bases matching TRBD1. The germline gives CDR1 SGHNT, CDR2 YENEEA. The V gene end was trimmed by 1 base and the J gene end by 1 base; junction bases not matched to a gene: 6. The CDR3 extends over 16 amino acids. The CDR3 is CASSLGIGTGSYEQYF. CDR3 in DNA: TGTGCCAGCAGCTTAGGGATAGGGACAGGATCCTACGAGCAGTACTTC.

This sequence joins TRBV15 and TRBJ2-5, with 8 bases aligning to TRBD1. The germline V gene encodes CDR1 LNHNV and CDR2 YYDKDF (reference sequence). The CDR3 length is 16 residues. V lost 0 bases, J lost 1 base, and 4 bases stayed unmatched. CDR3 loop: CATSRESGGVQETQYF. The DNA of the CDR3 is TGTGCCACCAGCAGAGAGTCAGGGGGCGTCCAAGAGACCCAGTACTTC.

The chain employs TRBV7-2 and TRBJ2-7; 8 nucleotides agree with TRBD2. CDR3 size: 15 residues. Germline values: CDR1 SGHTA, CDR2 FQGNSA. The ends lost 1 base at V and 6 bases at J; junction bases unmatched: 8. The CDR3 is CASSLGRGGTGEQYF. DNA for the CDR3: TGTGCCAGCAGCTTAGGTCGGGGGGGTACGGGCGAGCAGTACTTC.

This clonotype has a handful of counts. The chain joins TRBV6-5 to TRBJ2-4, with 9 bases aligning to TRBD1. Germline V gene data show CDR1 as MNHEY and CDR2 as SVGAGI. There are 17 residues in the CDR3. Losses at the gene ends were 0 bases for V and 1 base for J; bases not matched to a gene: 4. The CDR3 loop reads CASSYSGDRGAKNIQYF. The CDR3 nucleotides read TGTGCCAGCAGTTACTCCGGAGACAGGGGGGCCAAAAACATTCAGTACTTC.

V and J are TRBV28 and TRBJ1-1, with TRBD1 matching 8 bases. The CDR3 contains 14 residues. V dropped 6 bases and J dropped 3; count of bases not matched to a gene: 6. Per germline, CDR1 MDHEN and CDR2 SYDVKM. Here the CDR3 DNA reads TGTGCCAGCAGATCGGACAGGGCGGACACTGAAGCTTTCTTT. Translating it yields CASRSDRADTEAFF. The variable domain in full, with the rest retrieved from reference TRBV28 and TRBJ1-1, is DVKVTQSSRYLVKRTGEKVFLECVQDMDHENMFWYRQDPGLGLRLIYFSYDVKMKEKGDIPEGYSVSREKKERFSLILESASTNQTSMYLCASRSDRADTEAFFGQGTRLTVV.

This sequence joins TRBV7-9 and TRBJ2-5, with a tentative D call TRBD1 (6 bases). Germline V gives CDR1 SEHNR, CDR2 FQNEAQ (reference sequence). Trimming pared 1 base from V and 5 bases from J, leaving 23 bases between. The CDR3 sequence is 18 residues long. CDR3 region: CASSLEGADRHPGETQYF. CDR3 nucleotides: TGTGCCAGCAGCTTAGAAGGGGCGGACAGACATCCGGGGGAGACCCAGTACTTC.

This clonotype was counted many times. V usage is TRBV7-2 and J usage is TRBJ2-5, with D perhaps TRBD1 (5 bases). The CDR3 totals 15 residues. Germline loops: CDR1 SGHTA, CDR2 FQGNSA. V lost 5 bases, J lost 5 bases, and 18 bases lay in between. The CDR3 protein is CASSLQQDPGETQYF. CDR3 DNA: TGTGCCAGCAGCCTACAACAGGACCCCGGGGAGACCCAGTACTTC.

The table lists this clonotype with a few counts. The rearrangement links TRBV13 to TRBJ2-5, with TRBD1 as a possible D gene (6 bases). CDR1 and CDR2 from the germline V gene are PRHDT and FYEKMQ (reference sequence). Trimming took 2 bases from V and 0 from J, leaving 10 bases between them. This CDR3 is 15 amino acids long. Written as DNA, the CDR3 is TGTGCCAGCAGCTTATCTGGGACACACCAAGAGACCCAGTACTTC. This sequence encodes CASSLSGTHQETQYF.

As concerns this clonotype: One base away lies a much larger clone, so this may be a sequencing read error. The chain is built from TRBV24-1 and TRBJ2-7; weak D call: TRBD1 (6 bases). CDR1 KGHDR and CDR2 SFDVKD come from the germline V gene. The CDR3 contains 13 residues. The CDR3 sequence: CATGDLQGYEQYF. CDR3 in DNA: TGTGCCACCGGTGATTTGCAGGGGTACGAGCAGTACTTC.

There are a few counts of this clonotype. The chain recombines TRBV6-2 or TRBV6-3 with TRBJ2-1; 7 nucleotides align to TRBD1. The CDR3 totals 12 residues. The germline V gene has CDR1 MNHEY and CDR2 SVGEGT. V trimming: 7 bases; J trimming: 5 bases; junction bases outside the gene matches: 2. The chain's CDR3 is CASTGQDNEQFF. CDR3 nucleotides: TGTGCCAGCACTGGACAGGACAATGAGCAGTTCTTC.

This clonotype came up many times. The genes are TRBV29-1 and TRBJ1-2; maybe TRBD1 (6 bases). The length of the CDR3 is 14 residues. Trimming took off 6 bases at V and 7 bases at J, with 21 bases between the two ends. Germline CDR1 is SQVTM and CDR2 is ANQGSEA. CDR3 DNA: TGCAGCGTCGCTTTAACAGGGAGTGTCTCTGGCTACACCTTC. It is translated as CSVALTGSVSGYTF.

With regard to this clonotype: The junction shows a germline mismatch at one end, possibly a read error. V is TRBV11-2 and J is TRBJ2-4; no firm D call. The J call is in doubt because the DNA end fits TRBJ2-7 better. Germline V gene lookup returns CDR1 SGHAT and CDR2 FQNNGV. The length of the CDR3 is 14 residues. The CDR3 DNA is TGTGCCGGCAGCTTAAGGTTGGATCGCTACGAGCAGTACTTC. This gives the protein CAGSLRLDRYEQYF.

This clonotype has ten or more counts. The V call is TRBV11-1, the J call TRBJ2-3; D could derive from TRBD1 or TRBD2 (6 bases each). This CDR3 has 12 residues. Germline V gene lookup returns CDR1 SGHAT and CDR2 FQDESV (reference sequence). Trimming removed 5 bases at V and 6 bases at J, with 9 bases between. The CDR3 sequence is CASSRGGDTQYF. The CDR3, as DNA: TGTGCCAGCAGCCGAGGGGGGGATACGCAGTATTTT.

The chain combines TRBV5-5 with TRBJ2-7, with D possibly TRBD1 on 5 matching bases. The V end lost 3 bases, the J end lost 2 bases, and 12 bases lay between the germline ends. Germline lookup yields CDR1 SGHKS and CDR2 YYEKEE (reference sequence). The CDR3 covers 14 residues. CDR3: CASSYSREPYEQYF. In nucleotides, the CDR3 is TGTGCCAGCAGCTATAGCAGGGAACCCTACGAGCAGTACTTC.

There are a few counts of this clonotype. The rearrangement uses TRBV4-3 and TRBJ1-2; D might be TRBD1 (6 bases). V was pared by 2 bases and J by 8 bases, with 18 bases between. This CDR3 spans 15 amino acids. The germline gives CDR1 LGHNA, CDR2 YSLEER. Here the CDR3 DNA reads TGCGCCAGCAGCCAACACTACAACCGACAGGACGGCTACACCTTC. Protein: CASSQHYNRQDGYTF.

This clonotype was counted ten times or more. The chain links TRBV10-3 to TRBJ1-4; D is unclear. The V gene lost 0 bases and the J gene lost 7 bases, with 12 bases spanning the gap. Germline V gene sequence: CDR1 ENHRY, CDR2 SYGVKD. The CDR3 is made up of 15 amino acids. The CDR3 nucleotides read TGTGCCATCAGTGAGTCGAATTGGGATGGTGAAAAACTGTTTTTT. This codes for CAISESNWDGEKLFF.

The chain uses TRBV19 and TRBJ2-3, with TRBD2 matching over 9 bases. Germline V gives CDR1 LNHDA, CDR2 SQIVND (reference sequence). The trim removed 7 bases at V and 6 bases at J, leaving 11 bases unmatched. This CDR3 has 15 residues. CDR3 protein: CASKLRGGLRDTQYF. CDR3 nucleotide sequence: TGTGCCAGTAAGCTGCGGGGGGGCCTGAGGGATACGCAGTATTTT. Full variable domain (outside the CDR3, taken from reference TRBV19 and TRBJ2-3): DGGITQSPKYLFRKEGQNVTLSCEQNLNHDAMYWYRQDPGQGLRLIYYSQIVNDFQKGDIAEGYSVSREKKESFPLTVTSAQKNPTAFYLCASKLRGGLRDTQYFGPGTRLTVL.

Note on this clonotype: With a much larger clone just one base away, this may be a read error. The CDR3 nucleotides read TGTGCCAGCTGGGGACTAGAGGACTACGAGCAGTACTTC. Translating gives CASWGLEDYEQYF. The V and J genes are TRBV6-2 or TRBV6-3 and TRBJ2-7; 8 bases line up with TRBD2. The V gene end was trimmed by 8 bases and the J gene end by 3 bases; junction bases not matched to a gene: 6. The CDR3 is made up of 13 amino acids. Germline V gene sequence: CDR1 MNHEY, CDR2 SVGEGT.

This sequence joins TRBV5-1 and TRBJ2-3; D ambiguous. There are 16 residues in the CDR3. CDR1 and CDR2 from the germline V gene are SGHRS and YFSETQ. V lost 0 bases and J lost 3, with 14 bases in between. Here the CDR3 DNA reads TGCGCCAGCAGCTTGGGGCCTGGAATCAGGACAGATACGCAGTATTTT. Protein sequence: CASSLGPGIRTDTQYF.

The chain combines TRBV3-1 with TRBJ2-7; D might be TRBD2 (5 bases). The assigned J gene may be wrong: the sequence end matches TRBJ2-5 better. CDR1 and CDR2 (germline): LGHDT, YNNKEL (reference sequence). The CDR3 contains 13 residues. In DNA form, the CDR3 reads TGTGCCAGCAGCCAAGCGGGGATAGAGACCCAGTACTTC. This encodes CASSQAGIETQYF.